This T cell receptor (beta chain) was documented in a study of blood T cell repertoires in COVID-19. Across the whole study: Samples of COVID-19 (acute and convalescent) were obtained from the United States, Italy and Spain. PBMCs, B-cell-depleted T cells, or T cells were the source of the cDNA or gDNA that made up the material.

How the authors handled the data: It was from reference gene primer amplification that nucleated cell counts were estimated. Repertoires were generated with immunoSEQ multiplex PCR, while TCRdb's copy carries only in-frame clones and drops some. V, J and clone size derive from that table, while D and trimming were established from the DNA sequence. The data hold 90,000 to 100,000 clones, with about 80% observed a single time. V lost 5 bases and J lost 3; bases outside the gene matches: 9. Germline V gives CDR1 MNHEY, CDR2 SMNVEV (reference sequence). The CDR3 has 16 amino acids. The table lists this clone with a count of one.

This sequence joins TRBV27 and TRBJ2-2; 7 positions agree with TRBD1. The clonotype was recovered from a man in his fifties or sixties with acute or convalescent COVID-19. Sequenced material: peripheral blood. This CDR3 reads CASSRLTGMDTGELFF. CDR3 coding DNA: TGTGCCAGCAGTCGCCTGACAGGGATGGACACCGGGGAGCTGTTTTTT.